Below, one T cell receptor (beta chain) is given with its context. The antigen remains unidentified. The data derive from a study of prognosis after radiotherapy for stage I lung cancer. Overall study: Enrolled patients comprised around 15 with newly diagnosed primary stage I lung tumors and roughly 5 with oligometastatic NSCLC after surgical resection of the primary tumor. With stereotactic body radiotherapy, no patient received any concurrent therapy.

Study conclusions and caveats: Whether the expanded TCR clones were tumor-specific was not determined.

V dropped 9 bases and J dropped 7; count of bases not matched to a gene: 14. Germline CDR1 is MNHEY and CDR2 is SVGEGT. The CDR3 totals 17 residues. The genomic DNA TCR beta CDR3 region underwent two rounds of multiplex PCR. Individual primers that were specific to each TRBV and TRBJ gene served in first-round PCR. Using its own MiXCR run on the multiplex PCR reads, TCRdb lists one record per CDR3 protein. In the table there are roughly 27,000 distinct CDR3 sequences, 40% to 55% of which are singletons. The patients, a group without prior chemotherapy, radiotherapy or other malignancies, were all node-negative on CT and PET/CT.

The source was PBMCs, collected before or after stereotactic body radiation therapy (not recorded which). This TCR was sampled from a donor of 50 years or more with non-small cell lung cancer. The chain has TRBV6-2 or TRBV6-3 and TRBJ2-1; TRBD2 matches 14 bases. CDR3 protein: CASSHTYGLAGGNEQFF. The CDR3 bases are TGTGCCAGTAGTCATACCTACGGACTAGCGGGAGGTAATGAGCAGTTCTTC.